This entry lists 18 T cell receptor beta chains sequenced from one sample in a study of cytomegalovirus exposure and HLA in healthy donors. The PCR contained 60 Vbeta and 13 Jbeta primers. Here immunoSEQ multiplex PCR was the method, and the copy in TCRdb shows in-frame clones only, minus some. The sample contains 75,000 to 100,000 clones, roughly 79% of which appear only once. Sequencing input: PBMCs. These receptor sequences come from a woman in her sixties or seventies in good health and CMV-seropositive.

The chain is built from TRBV5-1 and TRBJ2-5; 8 positions match TRBD1. Germline V gene sequence: CDR1 SGHRS, CDR2 YFSETQ. The ends lost 4 bases at V and 2 bases at J; junction bases unmatched: 4. This CDR3 spans 14 amino acids. The CDR3: CASSPRTGQETQYF. CDR3 DNA sequence: TGCGCCAGCAGCCCCAGGACAGGGCAAGAGACCCAGTACTTC. The full variable domain, completed using reference TRBV5-1 and TRBJ2-5, is KAGVTQTPRYLIKTRGQQVTLSCSPISGHRSVSWYQQTPGQGLQFLFEYFSETQRNKGNFPGRFSGRQFSNSRSEMNVSTLELGDSALYLCASSPRTGQETQYFGPGTRLLVL.

This chain joins TRBV5-1 and TRBJ2-1; TRBD1 matches 11 bases. J gave up 4 bases and V 3 bases, and 3 bases lay outside the gene matches. This CDR3 has 15 amino acids. Germline values: CDR1 SGHRS, CDR2 YFSETQ. Written as DNA, the CDR3 is TGCGCCAGCAGCTCGGGACAGGGGGGATACAATGAGCAGTTCTTC. Translated, it gives CASSSGQGGYNEQFF.

The V gene is TRBV10-3, the J gene TRBJ2-7; 12 nucleotides line up with TRBD2. Germline values: CDR1 ENHRY, CDR2 SYGVKD. With 2 bases clipped from V and 5 bases from J, the junction kept 10 bases outside the gene matches. CDR3 size: 17 residues. The CDR3, as DNA: TGTGCCATCAGTGAGAGACGGCTAGCGGGAGGGTCCGACGAGCAGTACTTC. Amino acids: CAISERRLAGGSDEQYF.

J is TRBJ2-3 and V is TRBV9; 10 bases line up with TRBD2. V trimming: 4 bases; J trimming: 6 bases; junction bases outside the gene matches: 8. Germline V CDR1 and CDR2: SGDLS, YYNGEE. This CDR3 is built from 15 residues. Written as DNA, the CDR3 is TGTGCCAGCAGCCTGGGACTAGCGAGGTCTGATACGCAGTATTTT. It is translated as CASSLGLARSDTQYF.

This clone was detected only a few times. CDR3 coding DNA: TGTGCCAGCTCACGTCCTCGGAGCTCCTACAATGAGCAGTTCTTC. It translates to CASSRPRSSYNEQFF. The rearrangement joins TRBV18 to TRBJ2-1; no clear D gene. V was shortened by 4 bases and J by 0 bases, with 10 bases between the two germline ends. This CDR3 is 15 amino acids long. Per germline, CDR1 KGHSH and CDR2 LQKENI.

The chain is built from TRBV5-1 and TRBJ2-5, with D possibly being TRBD1 (5 bases). CDR3 size: 14 residues. V dropped 2 bases and J dropped 3 bases, with 11 bases sitting between them. Germline V gives CDR1 SGHRS, CDR2 YFSETQ. The CDR3 region is CASSLGEGKETQYF. The CDR3 coding sequence is TGCGCCAGCAGCTTAGGGGAAGGTAAAGAGACCCAGTACTTC.

This chain joins TRBV28 and TRBJ2-6; D is uncertain. Germline V CDR1 and CDR2: MDHEN, SYDVKM. The V end was cut by 2 bases, the J end by 0 bases, with 14 bases between. CDR3 length equals 18 residues. CDR3 residues: CASSLISVISSGANVLTF. Written as DNA, the CDR3 is TGTGCCAGCAGTTTAATTTCGGTAATAAGCTCTGGGGCCAACGTCCTGACTTTC.

This clone was detected once. The chain couples TRBV6-5 to TRBJ1-5, with 9 bases lining up with TRBD1. CDR3 length: 15 residues. Losses at the gene ends were 6 bases for V and 0 bases for J; bases not matched to a gene: 3. Germline CDR1 MNHEY, CDR2 SVGAGI. The CDR3 sequence is CASRRDRDSNQPQHF. The CDR3 region has the DNA TGTGCCAGCAGACGGGACAGGGATAGCAATCAGCCCCAGCATTTT.

V is TRBV9 and J is TRBJ2-3; 12 nucleotides align to TRBD2. The CDR3 covers 15 residues. CDR1 and CDR2 from the germline V gene are SGDLS and YYNGEE. V lost 4 bases, J lost 3 bases, and 3 bases stayed unmatched. This chain's CDR3 is CASSITSGRTDTQYF. The CDR3 DNA reads as TGTGCCAGCAGCATCACTAGCGGGAGGACAGATACGCAGTATTTT.

The chain uses TRBV7-8 and TRBJ2-1; 10 nucleotides agree with TRBD2. This CDR3 has 15 amino acids. Germline-derived CDR1 and CDR2 are SGHVS and FQNEAQ. V dropped 3 bases and J dropped 3; count of bases not matched to a gene: 2. In DNA, the CDR3 is TGTGCCAGCAGCTTTGGACTAGCGGTCTACAATGAGCAGTTCTTC. Its protein is CASSFGLAVYNEQFF. Full variable domain (outside the CDR3, taken from reference TRBV7-8 and TRBJ2-1): GAGVSQSPRYKVAKRGQDVALRCDPISGHVSLFWYQQALGQGPEFLTYFQNEAQLDKSGLPSDRFFAERPEGSVSTLKIQRTQQEDSAVYLCASSFGLAVYNEQFFGPGTRLTVL.

This clone has a handful of counts. The rearrangement joins TRBV28 to TRBJ2-7; weak D call: TRBD2 (5 bases). Germline lookup yields CDR1 MDHEN and CDR2 SYDVKM. This CDR3 has 15 amino acids. V lost 5 bases to trimming and J lost 6 bases, with 20 bases between them. CDR3 bases: TGTGCCAGCAGTCGCCTTAGCGAGTATCAATCCGAGCAGTACTTC. Its translation: CASSRLSEYQSEQYF. The full variable domain, its missing parts supplied by reference TRBV28 and TRBJ2-7, is DVKVTQSSRYLVKRTGEKVFLECVQDMDHENMFWYRQDPGLGLRLIYFSYDVKMKEKGDIPEGYSVSREKKERFSLILESASTNQTSMYLCASSRLSEYQSEQYFGPGTRLTVT.

The gene calls are TRBV28 and TRBJ2-7; perhaps TRBD2 as D (5 bases). Per the germline V gene, CDR1 is MDHEN and CDR2 is SYDVKM. V was clipped by 5 bases and J by 3 bases, with 17 bases between them. This CDR3 region has 15 residues. The CDR3 loop reads CASSPPRAPRYEQYF. CDR3 in DNA: TGTGCCAGCAGTCCCCCGCGGGCGCCGCGCTACGAGCAGTACTTC.

This clone has just one count. V is TRBV11-2 and J is TRBJ1-4, with TRBD1 identical over 8 bases. The trim removed 5 bases at V and 8 bases at J, leaving 7 bases unmatched. The length of the CDR3 is 14 residues. Germline CDR1 and CDR2: SGHAT and FQNNGV. CDR3 DNA sequence: TGTGCCAGCAGCCGTGGACAGGGAGACGAAAAACTGTTTTTT. It codes for CASSRGQGDEKLFF.

The V call is TRBV5-1, the J call TRBJ1-1; 8 bases agree with TRBD1. The V gene's germline CDR1 is SGHRS and CDR2 YFSETQ. The CDR3 consists of 12 residues. Trimming removed 7 bases from V and 6 bases from J; junction bases left unmatched: 5. The CDR3 DNA follows: TGCGCCAGCTCCGGGACAGGACCTGAAGCTTTCTTT. This codes for CASSGTGPEAFF.

The V and J genes are TRBV7-2 and TRBJ2-7; the D is unclear. This CDR3 spans 15 amino acids. Between the trimmed V and J ends, which lost 4 bases and 0 bases, there was a span of 13 bases. Germline CDR1 is SGHTA and CDR2 is FQGNSA. The CDR3, as DNA: TGTGCCAGCAGCTCGACGGCGGTGAGCTCCTACGAGCAGTACTTC. It translates to CASSSTAVSSYEQYF.

J is TRBJ1-5 and V is TRBV4-1; 7 bases align to TRBD1. The V gene end was trimmed by 0 bases and the J gene end by 9 bases; junction bases not matched to a gene: 8. Germline CDR1 reads MGHRA; CDR2 reads YSYEKL. There are 15 residues in the CDR3. The CDR3 loop is CASSQDDRELAPQHF. As DNA, the CDR3 is TGCGCCAGCAGCCAAGATGACAGGGAACTCGCGCCCCAGCATTTT.

This clone was observed once. The chain carries TRBV4-1 and TRBJ2-1, with 10 bases that match TRBD2. The V and J ends lost 3 bases and 4 bases, in that order; junction bases with no gene match: 6. The CDR3 consists of 16 residues. Per the germline V gene, CDR1 is MGHRA and CDR2 is YSYEKL. The CDR3 DNA reads as TGCGCCAGCAGCCAGGGGGGACTAGCGAGTTACAATGAGCAGTTCTTC. Encoded protein: CASSQGGLASYNEQFF.

V is TRBV11-2 and J is TRBJ2-7; TRBD1 matches at 7 bases. CDR1 is SGHAT, CDR2 FQNNGV, per germline. V lost 5 bases and J lost 0; bases outside the gene matches: 13. The CDR3 contains 17 residues. DNA of the CDR3: TGTGCCAGCAGCCCAATGGCCGGGACAGCTGACTCCTACGAGCAGTACTTC. This translates into CASSPMAGTADSYEQYF.